This entry features one T cell receptor beta chain sequence. The sample belongs to a study of blood T cell repertoires in COVID-19. Study at large: The analysed material was cDNA or gDNA that came from T cells, B-cell-depleted T cells, or PBMCs.

How the authors handled the data: Amplifying reference gene primers gave estimates of nucleated cell counts. The assay was immunoSEQ multiplex PCR, and TCRdb's table has in-frame clones only and misses some. V, J and clone size were drawn from that table, and D and trimming were deduced from the DNA. The table lists about 16,000 clones, approximately 91% of them singletons, with around 24% in the top ten. This CDR3 has 12 residues. Trimming took 8 bases from V and 6 from J; bases not matched to a gene: 6. Germline-derived CDR1 and CDR2 are SNHLY and FYNNEI. The sequencing sample was made of peripheral blood. This chain joins TRBV2 and TRBJ2-7, with 8 bases that match TRBD2. The clonotype comes from a man aged 55 to 69 with acute or convalescent COVID-19. The CDR3 DNA reads TGTGCCAGCGGAATAGCGGGACCCGAGCAGTACTTC. It yields the protein CASGIAGPEQYF.